These T cell receptor beta chains were read from a single sample in a study of CD8 T cells in ankylosing spondylitis. TCRdb redid the calling of the 5' RACE reads with MiXCR, one entry per CDR3 protein. The table shows over 450,000 distinct CDR3 sequences, with about 13% occurring only once. Sequencing used blood, either unsorted or a sorted T cell fraction (not recorded which). The source is a male donor with ankylosing spondylitis. Each CDR3 is given with its conserved first and last residue. The D gene is left open where the match is weak. Where a row states a size, it is once, few, many or the class of an expanded clone; other rows omit it.

clone_size	cdr3_length	v_call	j_call	d_call	cdr3_nt	cdr3_aa
.	18	TRBV18	TRBJ2-1	TRBD2	TGTGCCAGCTCACCAACTCCACTAGCGGGAGCATCGGTTAATGAGCAGTTCTTC	CASSPTPLAGASVNEQFF
many	16	TRBV5-1	TRBJ2-1	TRBD2	TGCGCCAGCAGCTTGGCCGGGAGTAGCGGGAGCTCTGAGCAGTTCTTC	CASSLAGSSGSSEQFF
.	16	TRBV5-1	TRBJ2-1	TRBD1	TGCGCCAGCAGCTTGGTTTGGACAGGGGGCTACAATGAGCAGTTCTTC	CASSLVWTGGYNEQFF
many	13	TRBV12-3/TRBV12-4	TRBJ1-1	.	TGTGCCAGCAGTTTAATTGGGAACACTGAAGCTTTCTTT	CASSLIGNTEAFF
many	14	TRBV10-3	TRBJ2-5	.	TGTGCCATCTCCGGCGACAGGGGAGGGGAGACCCAGTACTTC	CAISGDRGGETQYF
.	14	TRBV7-2	TRBJ2-3	.	TGTGCCAGCAGCTTAGAGTTTAGCACAGATACGCAGTGTTTT	CASSLEFSTDTQCF
once	16	TRBV6-1	TRBJ1-2	TRBD1	TGTGCCAGCAGGGATGGGACAGGGGCCTCTAACTATGGCTACACCTTC	CASRDGTGASNYGYTF
many	17	TRBV4-1	TRBJ2-3	TRBD2	TGCGCCAGCAGCCAAAACCCGACTAGCGGGCGCACAGATACGCAGTATTTT	CASSQNPTSGRTDTQYF
.	16	TRBV7-2	TRBJ1-4	.	TGTGCCAGCAGCTTAGCGAGGATTGACACTAATGAAAAACTGTTTTTT	CASSLARIDTNEKLFF
.	16	TRBV30	TRBJ1-3	.	TGTGCCTGGAGTGGAACAGCGGGTTACTCTGGAAACACCATATATTTT	CAWSGTAGYSGNTIYF
few	14	TRBV20-1	TRBJ2-5	TRBD1	TGCAGTGCTCATAACAGGGGCGGTGGGGAGACCCAGTACTTC	CSAHNRGGGETQYF
few	20	TRBV11-1	TRBJ2-1	TRBD2	TGTGCCAGCAGCATGGGGGCCGGGACTAGCGGGAGTGGGGCCTACAATGAGCAGTTCTTC	CASSMGAGTSGSGAYNEQFF
few	15	TRBV5-4	TRBJ2-3	TRBD2	TGTGCCAGCAGCCCTAGCGGGAGAATTTCAGATACGCAGTATTTT	CASSPSGRISDTQYF
.	16	TRBV4-2	TRBJ2-3	.	TGTGCCAGCAGACCTAAGTCCGGGGCCTACACAGATACGCAGTATTTT	CASRPKSGAYTDTQYF
.	15	TRBV15	TRBJ2-5	TRBD1	TGTGCCACCAGCAGAGACAGGGGGCGTGGAGAGACCCAGTACTTC	CATSRDRGRGETQYF
.	15	TRBV11-3	TRBJ2-4	TRBD2	TGTGCCAGCAGCTTAGGTAGCGGGGGGGAAAACATTCAGTACTTC	CASSLGSGGENIQYF
few	14	TRBV12-3/TRBV12-4	TRBJ1-6	.	TGTGCCAGCACCCGGGGGGCCTTTGATTCACCCCTCCACTTT	CASTRGAFDSPLHF
few	12	TRBV27	TRBJ2-1	.	TGTGCCAGCAGTTACGGAGGGTATGAGCAGTTCTTC	CASSYGGYEQFF
many	16	TRBV12-3/TRBV12-4	TRBJ2-1	TRBD2	TGTGCCAGCAGTGCCGGACTAGCGGGAGGCTACAATGAGCAGTTCTTC	CASSAGLAGGYNEQFF
few	16	TRBV15	TRBJ2-2	TRBD2	TGTGCCACCAGCCCACGACTAGCGGGCAACACCGGGGAGCTGTTTTTT	CATSPRLAGNTGELFF
few	14	TRBV7-9	TRBJ2-4	TRBD1	TGTGCCAGCAGCTTACGACAGGGTGGAAACATTCAGTACTTC	CASSLRQGGNIQYF
many	16	TRBV7-9	TRBJ2-5	.	TGTGCCAGCAGCTTAGTTGTCAATCTGGCAAGAGAGACCCAGTACTTC	CASSLVVNLARETQYF
.	14	TRBV12-3/TRBV12-4	TRBJ2-2	.	TGTGCCAGCAGTTTTAGAGGACGCGCCGGGGAGCTGTTTTTT	CASSFRGRAGELFF
many	14	TRBV5-1	TRBJ1-1	.	TGCGCCAGCAGCTTGATTACAGAGAACACTGAAGCTTTCTTT	CASSLITENTEAFF
few	14	TRBV13	TRBJ2-1	TRBD2	TGTGCCAGCAGCTTAGGAGGGAGGGCCCATGAGCAGTTCTTC	CASSLGGRAHEQFF
.	16	TRBV2	TRBJ2-1	.	TGTGCCAGCAGTGAACGGGGGGCAAGCTCCTACAATGAGCAGTTCTTC	CASSERGASSYNEQFF
.	15	TRBV15	TRBJ2-1	TRBD2	TGTGCCACTGGGGCGGGAGCGGGAATAACGAATGAGCAGTTCTTC	CATGAGAGITNEQFF
few	13	TRBV29-1	TRBJ2-2	.	TGCAGCGTTGAATCGCAGAACACCGGGGAGCTGTTTTTT	CSVESQNTGELFF
few	14	TRBV19	TRBJ2-1	.	TGTGCCAGTAGTATGGGGGGAACCTACAATGAGCAGTTCTTC	CASSMGGTYNEQFF
.	12	TRBV6-6	TRBJ2-3	TRBD2	TGTGCCAGCAGTCGGGGGGGAGATACGCAGTATTTT	CASSRGGDTQYF
.	16	TRBV24-1	TRBJ2-1	.	TGTGCCACCAGTGATTTACCCCGGGGGCCTATTCAGGAGCAGTTCTTC	CATSDLPRGPIQEQFF
few	14	TRBV5-1	TRBJ1-1	.	TGCGCCAGCAGCTCAGACGGATGGAACACTGAAGCTTTCTTT	CASSSDGWNTEAFF
.	14	TRBV6-1	TRBJ1-1	.	TGTGCCAGCAGGAGGGGGGGGGACGGTTCTGAAGCTTTCTTT	CASRRGGDGSEAFF
.	13	TRBV30	TRBJ2-7	.	TGTGCCTCATGGGCGGGGAGCTCCTACGAGCAGTACTTC	CASWAGSSYEQYF
few	13	TRBV7-8	TRBJ1-2	.	TGTGCCAGCAGCCCCCAGGCCAACTATGGCTACACCTTC	CASSPQANYGYTF
few	15	TRBV5-1	TRBJ1-4	TRBD1	TGCGCCAGCAGCTCAGACCGGGACAGCAATGAAAAACTGTTTTTT	CASSSDRDSNEKLFF
.	15	TRBV12-3/TRBV12-4	TRBJ2-5	TRBD1	TGTGCCAGCAGTACCTGGACAGGGGCCGGCGAGACCCAGTACTTC	CASSTWTGAGETQYF
.	14	TRBV2	TRBJ2-7	.	TGTGCCAGCAGTTACAGGAGCGGGCTTTACGAGCAGTACTTC	CASSYRSGLYEQYF
many	14	TRBV5-1	TRBJ2-2	TRBD1	TGCGCCAGCAGCTCGGGACAGCCTACCGGGGAGCTGTTTTTT	CASSSGQPTGELFF
few	16	TRBV27	TRBJ2-2	.	TGTGCCAGCAGTTCGCACGGTCAGGGGAAGACCGGGGAGCTGTTTTTT	CASSSHGQGKTGELFF
many	15	TRBV7-2	TRBJ2-2	.	TGTGCCAGCAGCCCCCTAGGGGCAAACACCGGGGAGCTGTTTTTT	CASSPLGANTGELFF
many	14	TRBV7-2	TRBJ2-1	.	TGTGCCAGCAGGAGCGGAGGGGCCTACAATGAGCAGTTCTTC	CASRSGGAYNEQFF
many	14	TRBV20-1	TRBJ2-4	.	TGCAGTGCTGAGGGTGGGATAGCCAAAAACATTCAGTACTTC	CSAEGGIAKNIQYF
.	11	TRBV20-1	TRBJ2-3	TRBD2	TGCAGTGCTACCGGGGGGAGTACGCAGTATTTT	CSATGGSTQYF
.	13	TRBV20-1	TRBJ2-1	TRBD2	TGCAGTGCTTGGGCTAGCGGGAGCCCAGAGCAGTTCTTC	CSAWASGSPEQFF
few	13	TRBV29-1	TRBJ2-5	.	TGCAGCGTTAACCCAGGGGCGCAAGAGACCCAGTACTTC	CSVNPGAQETQYF